This T cell receptor beta chain was obtained from a study of T cell repertoires in aging, cancer and after chemotherapy. Notes on the study in general: Age-matched healthy donors had significantly more diverse, less clonal blood TCR repertoires than untreated cancer patients.

A mixed TRB-A/B primer pool amplified rearranged TRB by multiplex touch-down PCR. TCRdb fed the multiplex PCR reads into MiXCR, producing one record per CDR3 protein. The sample has about 5,000 distinct CDR3 sequences, 33% seen once. CDR1 and CDR2 (germline): MNHEY, SVGEGT. J lost 5 bases, V lost 6 bases, and 7 bases had no gene match. The CDR3 covers 15 residues. This clonotype occurred a few times. Its target is unknown. Amplification of TCR beta used genomic DNA extracted from peripheral blood. Material: blood. This TCR was sampled from a human donor with a blood cancer. This sequence joins TRBV6-2 or TRBV6-3 and TRBJ1-4; 9 bases agree with TRBD1. CDR3 nucleotides: TGTGCCAGCAGAAGAGTAGGACAGGGGAATGAAAAACTGTTTTTT. Translation gives CASRRVGQGNEKLFF.